One sample yielded the 32 T cell receptor beta chains listed below, sequenced in a study of shared clonotypes between healthy human individuals. The repertoire was sequenced with immunoSEQ multiplex PCR; TCRdb's copy has only in-frame clones and lacks some. This table has some 580,000 clones, 97% appearing once. The sample taken for sequencing was naive CD4+ T cells sorted from blood. Indicated subset: CD45RA+ positively selected. The source of these receptors is a woman aged 25 to 39 in good health.

The chain combines TRBV7-3 with TRBJ2-3; TRBD2 matches 13 bases. This CDR3 is 16 amino acids long. Germline CDR1 reads SGHTA; CDR2 reads FQGTGA. Unmatched junction bases numbered 3, after V lost 0 bases and J lost 6 bases. The CDR3 protein is CASSLTGLAGADTQYF. The CDR3 bases are TGTGCCAGCAGCTTAACAGGACTAGCGGGAGCCGATACGCAGTATTTT.

V is TRBV5-1 and J is TRBJ2-2; a weak D match, TRBD2 (5 bases). Germline V gene lookup returns CDR1 SGHRS and CDR2 YFSETQ. The CDR3 covers 15 residues. V lost 5 bases and J lost 0, with 11 bases in between. DNA of the CDR3: TGCGCCAGCAGTAGGGAGAGCCCGAACACCGGGGAGCTGTTTTTT. Amino acids: CASSRESPNTGELFF.

The V call is TRBV5-1, the J call TRBJ2-1, with D hard to call. The CDR3 covers 11 residues. Trimming took off 5 bases at V and 8 bases at J, with 8 bases between the two ends. Germline lookup yields CDR1 SGHRS and CDR2 YFSETQ. The CDR3 region has the DNA TGCGCCAGCAGTCGACGGTATGAGCAGTTCTTC. Its protein is CASSRRYEQFF.

The chain employs TRBV11-3 and TRBJ2-7; TRBD1 aligns across 7 bases. CDR3 length: 13 residues. Germline CDR1 is SGHNT and CDR2 is YENEEA. The V gene end was trimmed by 2 bases and the J gene end by 6 bases; junction bases not matched to a gene: 4. The CDR3 region is CASSLTGVGEQYF. The CDR3 nucleotides read TGTGCCAGCAGCTTAACAGGGGTCGGCGAGCAGTACTTC.

J is TRBJ1-2 and V is TRBV27; D is ambiguous. CDR3 length equals 14 residues. V lost 1 base, J lost 4 bases, and 10 bases lay in between. Germline CDR1 MNHEY, CDR2 SMNVEV (reference sequence). The CDR3 region is CASSLWPVSYGYTF. Here the CDR3 DNA reads TGTGCCAGCAGTTTATGGCCAGTAAGCTATGGCTACACCTTC.

This clone showed up just once. The chain combines TRBV14 with TRBJ2-7, with 7 bases aligning to TRBD1. Germline V gene data show CDR1 as SGHDN and CDR2 as FVKESK. The CDR3 totals 17 residues. V trimming: 6 bases; J trimming: 0 bases; junction bases outside the gene matches: 14. CDR3 coding DNA: TGTGCCAGCAGTCGGCGAACTCCGGGACAGAGCTCCTACGAGCAGTACTTC. Its translation is CASSRRTPGQSSYEQYF.

Details on this clone: Other DNA sequences in this sample translate to the same CDR3. The chain employs TRBV18 and TRBJ2-7; no firm D call. Germline values: CDR1 KGHSH, CDR2 LQKENI. V lost 3 bases to trimming and J lost 0 bases, with 6 bases between them. The CDR3 totals 13 residues. In nucleotides, the CDR3 is TGTGCCAGCTCACCGCAGAGCTCCTACGAGCAGTACTTC. Translation: CASSPQSSYEQYF.

This clone showed up just once. The chain couples TRBV2 to TRBJ2-6; tentative D call: TRBD2 (5 bases). CDR1 and CDR2 from the germline V gene are SNHLY and FYNNEI. There are 15 residues in the CDR3. Trimming cost V 2 bases and J 4 bases, with 9 bases left between them. DNA of the CDR3: TGTGCCAGCAGTGAACGGGGAGAAGGGGCCAACGTCCTGACTTTC. Encoded protein: CASSERGEGANVLTF.

Regarding this clone: The sample contains more than one DNA sequence encoding this CDR3. The chain has TRBV7-2 and TRBJ2-1; tentatively, D is TRBD1 (5 bases). Trimming took off 1 base at V and 6 bases at J, with 7 bases between the two ends. Per the germline V gene, CDR1 is SGHTA and CDR2 is FQGNSA. This CDR3 spans 13 amino acids. The CDR3 DNA is TGTGCCAGCAGCTTAGTAGGGGTCAATGAGCAGTTCTTC. Protein: CASSLVGVNEQFF.

The chain combines TRBV9 with TRBJ1-3; D uncertain. The V gene lost 6 bases and the J gene lost 2 bases, with 15 bases spanning the gap. Per germline, CDR1 SGDLS and CDR2 YYNGEE. The CDR3 loop spans 15 amino acids. CDR3 nucleotides: TGTGCCAGCAACCAGGTTGGAGTGGCTGGAAACACCATATATTTT. It codes for CASNQVGVAGNTIYF. Combining the CDR3 with reference TRBV9 and TRBJ1-3 gives the whole variable domain DSGVTQTPKHLITATGQRVTLRCSPRSGDLSVYWYQQSLDQGLQFLIQYYNGEERAKGNILERFSAQQFPDLHSELNLSSLELGDSALYFCASNQVGVAGNTIYFGEGSWLTVV.

The rearrangement uses TRBV25-1 and TRBJ2-7, with TRBD2 matching 7 bases. The V gene's germline CDR1 is MGHDK and CDR2 SYGVNS. The CDR3 has 16 amino acids. Germline trimming cut 2 bases from V and 4 bases from J; bases unmatched to any gene: 11. The CDR3 nucleotides are TGTGCCAGCAGTGAAGGGGGGGGGAAGGGTAGGTACGAGCAGTACTTC. This translates into CASSEGGGKGRYEQYF.

The chain uses TRBV7-9 and TRBJ2-6, with 8 bases aligning to TRBD1. V trimming: 1 base; J trimming: 3 bases; junction bases outside the gene matches: 8. The germline V gene encodes CDR1 SEHNR and CDR2 FQNEAQ (reference sequence). The CDR3 runs to 18 residues. The CDR3 region is CASSLVRQGFFGANVLTF. In nucleotides, the CDR3 is TGTGCCAGCAGCTTAGTGAGACAGGGGTTCTTTGGGGCCAACGTCCTGACTTTC.

The gene calls are TRBV18 and TRBJ2-3; D not certain. Trimming shortened V by 6 bases and J by 0 bases, and 10 bases separated the two germline ends. Germline lookup yields CDR1 KGHSH and CDR2 LQKENI. This CDR3 spans 14 amino acids. The CDR3 DNA reads as TGTGCCAGCTCTCTCCTTCCTAGCACAGATACGCAGTATTTT. Its protein is CASSLLPSTDTQYF.

The chain carries TRBV28 and TRBJ2-2; the D is unclear. Germline-derived CDR1 and CDR2 are MDHEN and SYDVKM. V lost 1 base and J 0 bases, leaving 6 bases between the germline ends. This CDR3 has 15 residues. The CDR3 sequence: CASSLSTANTGELFF. CDR3 bases: TGTGCCAGCAGTTTATCCACTGCGAACACCGGGGAGCTGTTTTTT.

The count of this clone is one. The V gene is TRBV4-1, the J gene TRBJ2-3; D gene unclear. Looked up from germline, CDR1 is MGHRA and CDR2 is YSYEKL. V lost 3 bases and J 2 bases, leaving 18 bases between the germline ends. The CDR3 covers 17 residues. The CDR3 DNA sequence: TGCGCCAGCAGCCACCTTACGACTGTTTTCCCCACAGATACGCAGTATTTT. This sequence encodes CASSHLTTVFPTDTQYF.

The chain links TRBV5-1 to TRBJ2-1; 11 bases are a match to TRBD2. The germline V gene encodes CDR1 SGHRS and CDR2 YFSETQ. The V segment lost 4 bases and the J segment 1 base; nucleotides outside the gene matches: 1. The CDR3 is 15 residues long. The CDR3 protein is CASSGTSGSYNEQFF. The CDR3 nucleotides read TGCGCCAGCAGCGGGACTAGCGGTTCCTACAATGAGCAGTTCTTC.

The chain employs TRBV5-1 and TRBJ2-7; D is possibly TRBD1 or TRBD2 (6 bases each). Germline-derived CDR1 and CDR2 are SGHRS and YFSETQ. This CDR3 spans 13 amino acids. Trimming shortened V by 3 bases and J by 7 bases, and 14 bases separated the two germline ends. The CDR3, as DNA: TGCGCCAGCAGCTGGCAGGGGACTGTTGAGCAGTACTTC. It is translated as CASSWQGTVEQYF.

The chain links TRBV5-6 to TRBJ1-3; perhaps TRBD1 as D (5 bases). Looked up from germline, CDR1 is SGHDT and CDR2 is YYEEEE. The CDR3 contains 13 residues. The V end was cut by 7 bases, the J end by 2 bases, with 10 bases between. The CDR3 DNA reads as TGTGCCAGCGTTCAGGGCCCTGGAAACACCATATATTTT. Translated: CASVQGPGNTIYF.

This chain links TRBV5-1 with TRBJ2-1; D call uncertain. V was pared by 2 bases and J by 9 bases, with 9 bases between. CDR1 is SGHRS and CDR2 is YFSETQ in the germline V gene. This CDR3 is 12 amino acids long. CDR3 bases: TGCGCCAGCAGCTTCCGAAACGCTGAGCAGTTCTTC. Its protein is CASSFRNAEQFF.

This chain uses TRBV5-1 with TRBJ2-3; D not resolved. The V end lost 0 bases, the J end lost 4 bases, and 9 bases lay between the germline ends. The CDR3 spans 14 residues. The germline V gene encodes CDR1 SGHRS and CDR2 YFSETQ. CDR3 in amino acids: CASSLGLSPDTQYF. The DNA of the CDR3 is TGCGCCAGCAGCTTGGGCTTGTCTCCAGATACGCAGTATTTT.

The chain employs TRBV6-6 and TRBJ2-1; 9 nucleotides agree with TRBD1. The V gene end was trimmed by 6 bases and the J gene end by 9 bases; junction bases not matched to a gene: 6. Looked up from germline, CDR1 is MNHNY and CDR2 is SVGAGI (reference sequence). CDR3 length: 13 amino acids. The CDR3 DNA sequence: TGTGCCAGCAGCCGGGACAGGGAGGCTGAGCAGTTCTTC. The encoded protein is CASSRDREAEQFF.

The chain links TRBV19 to TRBJ2-7; 9 nucleotides match TRBD1. This CDR3 spans 15 amino acids. V shed 7 bases, J shed 3 bases, and the junction held 10 bases outside the gene matches. CDR1 and CDR2 from the germline V gene are LNHDA and SQIVND (reference sequence). This CDR3 reads CASTWRGQGGYEQYF. The DNA of the CDR3 is TGTGCCAGTACCTGGCGGGGACAGGGTGGCTACGAGCAGTACTTC.

The CDR3 DNA reads as TGTGCCATCAGTGAGTCGCAGGGGTGGGGCCGGGCCAACGTCCTGACTTTC. Protein sequence: CAISESQGWGRANVLTF. This chain connects TRBV10-3 to TRBJ2-6; perhaps TRBD1 as D (6 bases). Per germline, CDR1 ENHRY and CDR2 SYGVKD. V was trimmed by 0 bases and J by 5 bases, leaving 14 bases between them. The CDR3 covers 17 residues.

J is TRBJ2-3 and V is TRBV25-1, with D possibly TRBD2 on 6 matching bases. The V and J ends lost 2 bases and 2 bases respectively, with 11 bases between them. Germline CDR1 and CDR2: MGHDK and SYGVNS. The CDR3 sequence is 15 residues long. The CDR3 here is CASSEGRRVTDTQYF. The CDR3 DNA reads TGTGCCAGCAGTGAAGGGCGGAGGGTCACAGATACGCAGTATTTT.

The chain is built from TRBV6-1 and TRBJ1-5; D not resolved. The V end was cut by 6 bases, the J end by 4 bases, with 13 bases between. Germline assignment: CDR1 MNHNS and CDR2 SASEGT. The length of the CDR3 is 14 residues. CDR3 nucleotide sequence: TGTGCCAGCAGCCCTTCCTGGGTAAATCAGCCCCAGCATTTT. It is translated as CASSPSWVNQPQHF.

This clone was seen once. The CDR3 protein is CATSRDDRVGEQFF. CDR3 DNA sequence: TGTGCCACCAGCAGAGACGACAGGGTAGGCGAGCAGTTCTTC. The rearrangement joins TRBV15 to TRBJ2-1; 7 bases are shared with TRBD1. Germline CDR1 is LNHNV and CDR2 is YYDKDF (reference sequence). The V segment lost 0 bases and the J segment 10 bases; nucleotides outside the gene matches: 6. This CDR3 is built from 14 residues.

This chain joins TRBV11-3 and TRBJ2-3; TRBD2 is a possible D gene (6 bases). Germline CDR1 is SGHNT and CDR2 is YENEEA. There are 14 residues in the CDR3. Trimming removed 5 bases from V and 2 bases from J, with 11 bases in between. CDR3 loop: CASSGGTSTDTQYF. The CDR3 DNA is TGTGCCAGCAGCGGAGGGACCTCCACAGATACGCAGTATTTT.

The gene calls are TRBV19 and TRBJ2-1; perhaps TRBD2 as D (6 bases). V was shortened by 4 bases and J by 7 bases, with 11 bases between the two germline ends. CDR1 LNHDA and CDR2 SQIVND come from the germline V gene (reference sequence). This CDR3 spans 13 amino acids. The CDR3 DNA reads TGTGCCAGTAGTACCCACCTAGCGAATGAGCAGTTCTTC. Its protein is CASSTHLANEQFF. Drawing the rest from reference TRBV19 and TRBJ2-1, the complete variable domain is DGGITQSPKYLFRKEGQNVTLSCEQNLNHDAMYWYRQDPGQGLRLIYYSQIVNDFQKGDIAEGYSVSREKKESFPLTVTSAQKNPTAFYLCASSTHLANEQFFGPGTRLTVL.

The J gene is TRBJ2-5, the V gene TRBV5-1; 13 positions agree with TRBD2. The end of the DNA fits TRBJ2-7 better, so the J call may be wrong. This CDR3 region has 14 residues. Germline values: CDR1 SGHRS, CDR2 YFSETQ. In nucleotides, the CDR3 is TGCGCCAGCAGCCCCGGGACTAGCGGGAACGAGCAGTACTTC. It encodes CASSPGTSGNEQYF.

The chain carries TRBV6-5 and TRBJ2-7; 8 nucleotides align to TRBD2. Germline values: CDR1 MNHEY, CDR2 SVGAGI. Trimming took 5 bases from V and 5 from J; bases not matched to a gene: 11. The CDR3 totals 15 residues. The CDR3 sequence: CASSTWEAGAHEQYF. Written as DNA, the CDR3 is TGTGCCAGCAGTACCTGGGAAGCGGGAGCCCACGAGCAGTACTTC.

The V and J genes are TRBV18 and TRBJ2-2, with 9 bases matching TRBD1. The CDR3 has 14 residues. With V trimmed by 6 bases and J by 3 bases, 2 bases remained unmatched. Germline CDR1 and CDR2: KGHSH and LQKENI. CDR3 bases: TGTGCCAGCTCGAGGACAGGGGACACCGGGGAGCTGTTTTTT. Protein product: CASSRTGDTGELFF.

The J gene is TRBJ1-1, the V gene TRBV2; D not resolved. This CDR3 contains 13 residues. V was shortened by 6 bases and J by 3 bases, with 11 bases between the two germline ends. The germline V gene has CDR1 SNHLY and CDR2 FYNNEI. The CDR3 reads CASSQDGYTEAFF. The CDR3 coding sequence is TGTGCCAGCAGCCAGGACGGCTACACTGAAGCTTTCTTT.